The T cell receptor beta chain under discussion was sequenced for a study of blood T cell repertoires in COVID-19 (dated by TCRdb to the early 2020s). About the study as a whole: Samples covering the acute and convalescent phases of COVID-19 were provided by collaborators in the United States, Italy and Spain. The samples were drawn from the first 160 participants of the ongoing ImmuneRACE study and from 1,254 subjects provided by 6 global collaborators. A de-identified subject ID, COVID-19 status, age in years and sex were almost always included in the sample metadata. The material from the prospective study consisted of cDNA or gDNA derived from T cells, B-cell-depleted T cells, or PBMCs. Subjects who had been exposed to COVID-19, were actively infected with it, or had recovered from it provided the deeply sampled blood TCRbeta repertoires that made up the dataset. Where available, HLA class I and class II types were taken from metadata supplied by the sample provider and were not determined by assay-based typing. The repertoires were made available in a free public database intended to serve as a resource for research on the immune response to SARS-CoV-2. Results the study describes overall, beyond this receptor: The amount of clinical and demographic metadata varied by source and participant and was provided uncurated.

Participants in the prospective study were aged roughly 18 to 90 years, lived in over 20 United States geographic areas, and enrolled through a virtual design. To assign participants to cohorts, the prospective study relied on clinical history that participants themselves reported in a screening survey and a study questionnaire. Exposed participants were defined as having been in contact with someone with a PCR-confirmed or clinician-diagnosed COVID-19 case within 2 weeks of study entry. In the prospective study, mobile phlebotomists collected whole blood, serum and a nasopharyngeal or oropharyngeal swab from each participant. Prospective study participants could optionally give additional blood draws and questionnaires over an approximately 2-month period. Before DNA extraction, blood samples from the prospective study were shipped at room temperature or frozen. The immunoSEQ Assay, a bias-controlled multiplex PCR, was used to amplify TCRbeta CDR3 regions from genomic DNA. The authors' analysis ran thus. The number of nucleated cells in each sample was estimated by amplification of reference gene primers within the assay. Sequence reads were collapsed and filtered to measure the absolute abundance of every unique TCRbeta CDR3 rearrangement. For each sample, productive Simpson clonality was calculated as the square root of Simpson's diversity index over productive rearrangements. As stored in TCRdb, this immuneACCESS dataset retains in-frame rearrangements with V and J assigned. A fraction of the clones does not appear; measured against another copy, unresolved V genes explain less than half of the discrepancy, and the remainder lacks a known reason. V and J calls and clone size are as listed in that table; D and trimming were resolved from the DNA. The table for this sample lists some 290,000 clones; around nine tenths of them were counted only once. The ten largest clones add up to 3% to 5% of the sample.

About this clone: Its antigen is still unknown. No base quality information exists; no much larger clone differs at one position.

CDR1 KGHSH and CDR2 LQKENI are derived from the germline V gene. Trimming costs V 3 bases and J 1 base, and their ends lie 19 bases apart. The CDR3 starts with the cysteine, ends with the phenylalanine, and has 18 residues. CDR3 DNA only is kept here, 54 bases in frame from base 1. The clonotype comes from a woman aged 25-40 years who had been exposed to COVID-19. Specimen: PBMCs or T cells enriched from blood (not recorded which). The V and J segments used are TRBV18 and TRBJ1-3, with a tentative D gene TRBD1 over 5 matching bases. The CDR3 region: CASSPLGAGPSSGNTIYF. The DNA sequence is given as TGTGCCAGCTCACCTCTAGGAGCAGGGCCGTCTTCTGGAAACACCATATATTTT.